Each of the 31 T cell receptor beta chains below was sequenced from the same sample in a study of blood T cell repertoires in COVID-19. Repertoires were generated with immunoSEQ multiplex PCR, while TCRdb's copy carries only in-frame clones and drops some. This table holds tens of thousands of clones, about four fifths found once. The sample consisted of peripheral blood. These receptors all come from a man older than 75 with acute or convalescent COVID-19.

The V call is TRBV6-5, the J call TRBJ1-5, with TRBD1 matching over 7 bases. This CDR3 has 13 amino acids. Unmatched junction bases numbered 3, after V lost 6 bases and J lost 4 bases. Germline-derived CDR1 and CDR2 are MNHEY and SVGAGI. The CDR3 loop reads CASRTGTNQPQHF. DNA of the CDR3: TGTGCCAGCAGGACAGGGACTAATCAGCCCCAGCATTTT.

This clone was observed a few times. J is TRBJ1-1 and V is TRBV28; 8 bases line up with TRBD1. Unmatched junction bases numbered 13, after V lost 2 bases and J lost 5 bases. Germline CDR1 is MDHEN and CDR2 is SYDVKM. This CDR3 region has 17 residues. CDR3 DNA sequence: TGTGCCAGCAGTTTAACGGACAGGGTTGGGTCGAAAACTGAAGCTTTCTTT. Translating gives CASSLTDRVGSKTEAFF.

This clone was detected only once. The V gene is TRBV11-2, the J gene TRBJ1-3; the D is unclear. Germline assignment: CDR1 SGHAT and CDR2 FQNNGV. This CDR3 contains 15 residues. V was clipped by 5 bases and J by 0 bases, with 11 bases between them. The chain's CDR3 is CASSLTRFSGNTIYF. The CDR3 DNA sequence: TGTGCCAGCAGCCTAACTCGTTTCTCTGGAAACACCATATATTTT.

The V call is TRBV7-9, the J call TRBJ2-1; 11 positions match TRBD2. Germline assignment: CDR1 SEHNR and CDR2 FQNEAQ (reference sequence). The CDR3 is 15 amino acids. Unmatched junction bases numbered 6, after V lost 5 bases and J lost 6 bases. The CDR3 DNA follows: TGTGCCAGCAGCCTCCGTCTAGCGGGGGGCAATGAGCAGTTCTTC. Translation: CASSLRLAGGNEQFF.

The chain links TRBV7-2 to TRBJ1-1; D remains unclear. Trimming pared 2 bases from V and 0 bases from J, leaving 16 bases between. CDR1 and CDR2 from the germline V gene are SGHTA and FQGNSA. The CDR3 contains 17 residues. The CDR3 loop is CASSLKAGTGLNTEAFF. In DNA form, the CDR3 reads TGTGCCAGCAGCTTAAAGGCCGGTACGGGTTTGAACACTGAAGCTTTCTTT. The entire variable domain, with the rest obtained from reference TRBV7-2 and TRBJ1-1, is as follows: GAGVSQSPSNKVTEKGKDVELRCDPISGHTALYWYRQSLGQGLEFLIYFQGNSAPDKSGLPSDRFSAERTGGSVSTLTIQRTQQEDSAVYLCASSLKAGTGLNTEAFFGQGTRLTVV.

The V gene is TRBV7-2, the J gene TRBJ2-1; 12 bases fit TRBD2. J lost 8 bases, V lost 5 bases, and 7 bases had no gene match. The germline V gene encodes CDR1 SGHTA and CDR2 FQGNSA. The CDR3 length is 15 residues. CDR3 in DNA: TGTGCCAGCAGCCGGACTAGCGGGGTAGGGGATGAGCAGTTCTTC. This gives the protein CASSRTSGVGDEQFF.

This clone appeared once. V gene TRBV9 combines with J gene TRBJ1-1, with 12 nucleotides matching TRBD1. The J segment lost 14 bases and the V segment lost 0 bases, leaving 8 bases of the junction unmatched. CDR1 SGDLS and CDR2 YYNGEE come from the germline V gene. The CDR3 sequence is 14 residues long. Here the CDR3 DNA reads TGTGCCAGCAGCGTAGAATGGGACAGGGGGCCGCCGTTCTTT. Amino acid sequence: CASSVEWDRGPPFF.

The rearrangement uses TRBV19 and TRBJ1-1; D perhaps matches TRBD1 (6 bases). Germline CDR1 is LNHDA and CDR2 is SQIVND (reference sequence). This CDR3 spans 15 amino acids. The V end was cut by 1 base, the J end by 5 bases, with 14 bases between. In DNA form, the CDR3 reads TGTGCCAGTAGTATAGCGGCCAGGGGATTAACTGAAGCTTTCTTT. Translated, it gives CASSIAARGLTEAFF.

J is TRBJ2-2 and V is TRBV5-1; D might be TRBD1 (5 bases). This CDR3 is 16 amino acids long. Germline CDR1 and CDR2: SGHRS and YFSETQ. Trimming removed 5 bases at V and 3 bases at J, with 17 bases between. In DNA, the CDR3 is TGCGCCAGCAGGGTTCCCGGGCAGGGCGACACCGGGGAGCTGTTTTTT. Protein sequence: CASRVPGQGDTGELFF.

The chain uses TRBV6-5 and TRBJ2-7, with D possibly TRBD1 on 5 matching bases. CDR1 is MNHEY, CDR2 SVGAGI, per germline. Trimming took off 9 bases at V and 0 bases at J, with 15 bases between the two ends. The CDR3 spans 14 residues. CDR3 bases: TGTGCCAGTCGCACGGCGGACAACTCCTACGAGCAGTACTTC. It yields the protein CASRTADNSYEQYF.

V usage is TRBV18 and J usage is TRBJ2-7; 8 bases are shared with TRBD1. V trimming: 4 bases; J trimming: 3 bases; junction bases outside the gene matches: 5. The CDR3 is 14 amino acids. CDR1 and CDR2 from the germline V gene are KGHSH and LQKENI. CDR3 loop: CASSLDRVLYEQYF. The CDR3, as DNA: TGTGCCAGCTCACTGGACAGGGTCCTCTACGAGCAGTACTTC. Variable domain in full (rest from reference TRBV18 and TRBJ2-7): NAGVMQNPRHLVRRRGQEARLRCSPMKGHSHVYWYRQLPEEGLKFMVYLQKENIIDESGMPKERFSAEFPKEGPSILRIQQVVRGDSAAYFCASSLDRVLYEQYFGPGTRLTVT.

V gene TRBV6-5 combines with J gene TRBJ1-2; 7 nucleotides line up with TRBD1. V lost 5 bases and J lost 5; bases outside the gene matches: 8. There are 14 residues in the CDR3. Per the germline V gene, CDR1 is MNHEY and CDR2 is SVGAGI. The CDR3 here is CASSPRDSGYGYTF. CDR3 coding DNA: TGTGCCAGCAGTCCCAGGGACAGCGGATATGGCTACACCTTC.

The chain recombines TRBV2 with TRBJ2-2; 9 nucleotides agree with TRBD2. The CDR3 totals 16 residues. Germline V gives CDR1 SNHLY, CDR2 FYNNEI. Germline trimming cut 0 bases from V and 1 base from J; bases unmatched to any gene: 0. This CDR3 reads CASSEAAGGNTGELFF. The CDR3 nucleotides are TGTGCCAGCAGTGAAGCAGCGGGGGGGAACACCGGGGAGCTGTTTTTT.

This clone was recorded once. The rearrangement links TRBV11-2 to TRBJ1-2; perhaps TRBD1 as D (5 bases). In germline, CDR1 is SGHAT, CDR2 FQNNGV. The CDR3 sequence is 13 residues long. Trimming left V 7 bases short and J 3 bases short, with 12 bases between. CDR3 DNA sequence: TGTGCCAGCAACTCAGGGCATTACTATGGCTACACCTTC. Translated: CASNSGHYYGYTF.

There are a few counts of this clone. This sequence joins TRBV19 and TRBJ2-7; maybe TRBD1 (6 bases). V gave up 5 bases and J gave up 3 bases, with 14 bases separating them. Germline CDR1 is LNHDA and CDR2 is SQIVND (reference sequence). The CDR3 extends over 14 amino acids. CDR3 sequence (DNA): TGTGCCAGTAGTCTCCGGGACAAATACTACGAGCAGTACTTC. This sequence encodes CASSLRDKYYEQYF.

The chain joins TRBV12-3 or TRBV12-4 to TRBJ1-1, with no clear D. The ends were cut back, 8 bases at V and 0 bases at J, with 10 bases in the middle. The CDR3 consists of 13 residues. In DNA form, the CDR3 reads TGTGCCAGCTTTCTTATAATGAACACTGAAGCTTTCTTT. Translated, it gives CASFLIMNTEAFF.

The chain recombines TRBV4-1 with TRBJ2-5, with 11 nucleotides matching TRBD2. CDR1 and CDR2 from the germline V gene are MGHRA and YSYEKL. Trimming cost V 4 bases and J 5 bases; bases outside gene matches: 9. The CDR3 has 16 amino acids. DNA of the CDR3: TGCGCCAGCAGCCCCCTAACTAGCGGGGGCGGGGAGACCCAGTACTTC. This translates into CASSPLTSGGGETQYF.

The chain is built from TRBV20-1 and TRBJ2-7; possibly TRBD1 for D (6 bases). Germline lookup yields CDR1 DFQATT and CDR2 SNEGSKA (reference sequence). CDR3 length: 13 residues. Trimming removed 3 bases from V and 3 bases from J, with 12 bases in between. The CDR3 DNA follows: TGCAGTGCTAGTTTCGGCAGGGGCTACGAGCAGTACTTC. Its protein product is CSASFGRGYEQYF.

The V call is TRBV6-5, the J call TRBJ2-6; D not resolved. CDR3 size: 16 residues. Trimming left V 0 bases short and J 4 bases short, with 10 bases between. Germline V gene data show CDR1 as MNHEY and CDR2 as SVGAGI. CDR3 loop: CASSYSFGSGANVLTF. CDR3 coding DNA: TGTGCCAGCAGTTACTCTTTCGGGTCCGGGGCCAACGTCCTGACTTTC.

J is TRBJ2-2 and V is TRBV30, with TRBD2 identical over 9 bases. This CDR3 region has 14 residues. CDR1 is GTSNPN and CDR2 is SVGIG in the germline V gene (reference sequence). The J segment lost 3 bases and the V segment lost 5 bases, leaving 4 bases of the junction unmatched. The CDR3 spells CAWGSGGYTGELFF. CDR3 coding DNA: TGTGCCTGGGGTAGCGGGGGCTACACCGGGGAGCTGTTTTTT. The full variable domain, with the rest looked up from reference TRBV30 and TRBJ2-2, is SQTIHQWPATLVQPVGSPLSLECTVEGTSNPNLYWYRQAAGRGLQLLFYSVGIGQISSEVPQNLSASRPQDRQFILSSKKLLLSDSGFYLCAWGSGGYTGELFFGEGSRLTVL.

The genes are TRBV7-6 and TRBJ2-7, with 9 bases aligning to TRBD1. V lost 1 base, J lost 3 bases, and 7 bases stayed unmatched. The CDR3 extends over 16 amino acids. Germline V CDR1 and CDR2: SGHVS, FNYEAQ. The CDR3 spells CASSLGEAGQGYEQYF. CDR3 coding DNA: TGTGCCAGCAGCTTAGGTGAGGCGGGACAGGGCTACGAGCAGTACTTC.

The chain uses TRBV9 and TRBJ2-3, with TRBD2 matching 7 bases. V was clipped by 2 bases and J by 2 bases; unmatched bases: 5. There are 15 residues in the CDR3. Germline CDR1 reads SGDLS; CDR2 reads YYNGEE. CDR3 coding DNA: TGTGCCAGCAGCGTCCGCGGGGGAAACACAGATACGCAGTATTTT. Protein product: CASSVRGGNTDTQYF. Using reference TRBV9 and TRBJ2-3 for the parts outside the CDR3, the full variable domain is DSGVTQTPKHLITATGQRVTLRCSPRSGDLSVYWYQQSLDQGLQFLIQYYNGEERAKGNILERFSAQQFPDLHSELNLSSLELGDSALYFCASSVRGGNTDTQYFGPGTRLTVL.

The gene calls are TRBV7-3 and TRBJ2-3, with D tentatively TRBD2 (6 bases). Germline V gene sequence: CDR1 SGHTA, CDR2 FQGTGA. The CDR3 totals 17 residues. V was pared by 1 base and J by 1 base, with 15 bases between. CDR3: CASSLMGGGVRTDTQYF. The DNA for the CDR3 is TGTGCCAGCAGCTTAATGGGGGGTGGGGTGCGCACAGATACGCAGTATTTT.

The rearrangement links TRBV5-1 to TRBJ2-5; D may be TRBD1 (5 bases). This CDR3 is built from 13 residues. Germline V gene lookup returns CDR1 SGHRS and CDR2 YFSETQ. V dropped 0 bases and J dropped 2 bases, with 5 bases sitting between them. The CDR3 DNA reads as TGCGCCAGCAGCTTGGGACAGCAAGAGACCCAGTACTTC. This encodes CASSLGQQETQYF.

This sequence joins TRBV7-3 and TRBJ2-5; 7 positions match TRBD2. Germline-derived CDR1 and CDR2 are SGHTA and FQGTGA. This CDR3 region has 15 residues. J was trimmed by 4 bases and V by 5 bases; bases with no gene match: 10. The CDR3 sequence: CASSPTGGVRETQYF. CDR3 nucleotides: TGTGCCAGCAGCCCAACTGGGGGGGTACGAGAGACCCAGTACTTC.

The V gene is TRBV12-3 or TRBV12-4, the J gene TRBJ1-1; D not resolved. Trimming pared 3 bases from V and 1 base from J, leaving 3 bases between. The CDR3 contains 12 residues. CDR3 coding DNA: TGTGCCAGCAGTTTTAGGAACACTGAAGCTTTCTTT. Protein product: CASSFRNTEAFF.

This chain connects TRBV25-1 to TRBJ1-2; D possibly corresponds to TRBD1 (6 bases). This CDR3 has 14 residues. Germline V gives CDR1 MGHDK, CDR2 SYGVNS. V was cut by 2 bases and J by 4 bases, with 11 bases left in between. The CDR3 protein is CASSEKDRRYGYTF. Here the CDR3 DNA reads TGTGCCAGCAGTGAAAAGGACAGACGCTATGGCTACACCTTC.

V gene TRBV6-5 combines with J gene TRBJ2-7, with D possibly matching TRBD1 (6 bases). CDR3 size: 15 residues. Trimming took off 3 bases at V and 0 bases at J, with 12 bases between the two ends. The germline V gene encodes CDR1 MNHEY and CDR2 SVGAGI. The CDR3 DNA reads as TGTGCCAGCAGTTATAACGAAGGGGGCTCCTACGAGCAGTACTTC. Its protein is CASSYNEGGSYEQYF.

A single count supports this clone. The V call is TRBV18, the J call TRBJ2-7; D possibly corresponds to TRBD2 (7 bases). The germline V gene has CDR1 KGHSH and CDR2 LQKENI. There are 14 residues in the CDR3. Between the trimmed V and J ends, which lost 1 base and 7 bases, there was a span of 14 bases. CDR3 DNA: TGTGCCAGCTCACCACGGGGGGGCGGGCGAGAGCAGTACTTC. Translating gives CASSPRGGGREQYF. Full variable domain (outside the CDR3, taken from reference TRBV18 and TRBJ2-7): NAGVMQNPRHLVRRRGQEARLRCSPMKGHSHVYWYRQLPEEGLKFMVYLQKENIIDESGMPKERFSAEFPKEGPSILRIQQVVRGDSAAYFCASSPRGGGREQYFGPGTRLTVT.

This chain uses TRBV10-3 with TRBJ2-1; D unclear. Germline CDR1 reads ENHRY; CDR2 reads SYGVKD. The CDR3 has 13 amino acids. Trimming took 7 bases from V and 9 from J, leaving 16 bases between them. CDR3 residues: CAIMTRDRSEQFF. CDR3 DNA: TGTGCCATCATGACCCGCGATCGGAGTGAGCAGTTCTTC.

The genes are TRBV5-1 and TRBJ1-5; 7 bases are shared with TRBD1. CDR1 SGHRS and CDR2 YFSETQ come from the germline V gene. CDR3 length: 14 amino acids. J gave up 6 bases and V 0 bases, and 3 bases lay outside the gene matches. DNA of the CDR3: TGCGCCAGCAGCTTGGAGGGGGCAGGTCAGCCCCAGCATTTT. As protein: CASSLEGAGQPQHF.